The clone carrying this T cell receptor (beta chain) was seen only once. The V and J ends lost 4 bases and 0 bases, in that order; junction bases with no gene match: 5. Germline V gene lookup returns CDR1 SNHLY and CDR2 FYNNEI. The CDR3 has 16 residues. CD45RO-negative CD8 cells positively selected for CCR7 made up the naive population, which excluded terminally differentiated effector memory CD45RA+ cells. The protocol was immunoSEQ multiplex PCR, while the TCRdb copy is restricted to in-frame clones and leaves out a portion. The table shows 760,000 or so clones, with around 96% occurring only once. This sample is part of a study of shared clonotypes between healthy human individuals.

The sample was naive CD8+ T cells sorted from blood. The clonotype was recovered from a man aged 25-45 years in good health. The gene calls are TRBV2 and TRBJ1-3; 8 nucleotides align to TRBD1. CDR3 nucleotides: TGTGCCAGCAGTGCCTACAGGGGGAGCTCTGGAAACACCATATATTTT. Translating it yields CASSAYRGSSGNTIYF.